A single sample is the source of the 6 T cell receptor beta chains below, sequenced in a study of identical twins. From the 5' RACE reads, TCRdb called clonotypes with MiXCR, one entry per CDR3 protein. The sample includes a few hundred thousand distinct CDR3 sequences, roughly 9.8% seen only once; the top ten take 7% to 8.5%. These sequences were also reported in another study, on yellow fever vaccine responses in identical twins.

The sequenced sample was CD8+ T cells sorted from blood. The origin of the receptors is a woman aged 18-35 years in good health.

This clonotype was recorded many times. The V call is TRBV15, the J call TRBJ2-2, with D unclear. Per germline, CDR1 LNHNV and CDR2 YYDKDF (reference sequence). Trimming removed 0 bases from V and 10 bases from J, with 12 bases in between. The CDR3 covers 14 residues. In DNA form, the CDR3 reads TGTGCCACCAGCAGAGAGGAAACACCGGCGGAGCTGTTTTTT. Protein: CATSREETPAELFF. Variable domain in full (rest from reference TRBV15 and TRBJ2-2): DAMVIQNPRYQVTQFGKPVTLSCSQTLNHNVMYWYQQKSSQAPKLLFHYYDKDFNNEADTPDNFQSRRPNTSFCFLDIRSPGLGDTAMYLCATSREETPAELFFGEGSRLTVL.

This clonotype showed up many times. This chain joins TRBV27 and TRBJ2-1, with TRBD2 identical over 13 bases. The length of the CDR3 is 17 residues. Germline V gene sequence: CDR1 MNHEY, CDR2 SMNVEV (reference sequence). The V segment lost 2 bases and the J segment 4 bases; nucleotides outside the gene matches: 5. DNA of the CDR3: TGTGCCAGCAGTTTAGCCGGGGGACTAGCGGGATACAATGAGCAGTTCTTC. Translating gives CASSLAGGLAGYNEQFF.

This clonotype was seen many times. CDR3 region: CASSFSSGVQETQYF. CDR3 DNA: TGTGCCAGCAGTTTTTCCAGCGGGGTCCAAGAGACCCAGTACTTC. This chain uses TRBV6-5 with TRBJ2-5; 7 bases match TRBD2. The V gene's germline CDR1 is MNHEY and CDR2 SVGAGI. The CDR3 has 15 residues. V lost 4 bases and J lost 1; bases outside the gene matches: 6.

This clonotype has only one observation. V usage is TRBV28 and J usage is TRBJ2-7; 9 bases are shared with TRBD1. Germline V gene data show CDR1 as MDHEN and CDR2 as SYDVKM. V gave up 11 bases and J gave up 2 bases; unmatched junction bases: 7. There are 13 residues in the CDR3. CDR3 nucleotide sequence: TGTGCCGGATCGGACAGGGGCGCCTACGAGCAGTACTTC. It encodes CAGSDRGAYEQYF.

This clonotype came up many times. The genes are TRBV12-3 or TRBV12-4 and TRBJ2-7; 10 nucleotides agree with TRBD1. Unmatched junction bases numbered 4, after V lost 0 bases and J lost 5 bases. CDR3 length: 15 residues. The CDR3 reads CASSLAGQGHDEQYF. The CDR3 DNA reads as TGTGCCAGCAGTTTAGCGGGACAGGGGCACGACGAGCAGTACTTC.

This chain links TRBV6-1 with TRBJ1-5, with 8 positions matching TRBD1. The CDR3 is 16 amino acids. Germline assignment: CDR1 MNHNS and CDR2 SASEGT. V shed 6 bases, J shed 3 bases, and the junction held 10 bases outside the gene matches. The CDR3: CASRLKGQGNNQPQHF. Written as DNA, the CDR3 is TGTGCCAGCAGACTTAAAGGACAGGGCAACAATCAGCCCCAGCATTTT.